This T cell receptor (beta chain) was recorded in a study of T cell responses to AZD1222 COVID-19 vaccine. The study's findings and limits: Unmutated variant regions reportedly attract nearly half of all spike-specific TCRs. The peak T cell response came first, and repertoires were sampled only after it.

The table lists this clone with a count of one. As yet, its antigen is unknown. In germline, CDR1 is MNHEY, CDR2 SVGEGT. Trimming took 2 bases from V and 7 from J, leaving 11 bases between them. The CDR3 is 13 amino acids. Here immunoSEQ multiplex PCR was the method, and the copy in TCRdb shows in-frame clones only, minus some. This table holds around 150,000 clones, roughly nine tenths found once. This sequence originates from an adult who received the MenACWY meningococcal vaccine as a control. The chain has TRBV6-2 or TRBV6-3 and TRBJ1-1; D is ambiguous. Source: peripheral blood, taken 28 days after the second dose of the MenACWY control vaccine. CDR3 sequence reads: CASSYIQQSEAFF. Here the CDR3 DNA reads TGTGCCAGCAGTTACATCCAACAAAGTGAAGCTTTCTTT.